This T cell receptor beta chain was sequenced during a study of shared clonotypes between healthy human individuals. Note on this clone: No antigen is known for it.

Study conclusions and caveats: In several donors, around 5.5% of naive CD4 clonotypes appeared in common.

Measured with immunoSEQ multiplex PCR; TCRdb has only the in-frame clones, and not every one. Of about 660,000 clones in the sample, under 80% were seen once. The germline V gene encodes CDR1 SGHRS and CDR2 YFSETQ. CDR3 length equals 15 residues. V shed 3 bases and J 6 bases; nucleotides not matched to a gene: 8. This TCR was sampled from a woman under 40 in good health. This chain joins TRBV5-1 and TRBJ2-7, with 11 nucleotides matching TRBD1. The sample consisted of memory CD4+ T cells sorted from blood. The subset is: CD45RA-negative fraction. The chain's CDR3 is CASSYSGTGGLEQYF. The CDR3 bases are TGCGCCAGCAGCTACTCGGGGACAGGGGGTCTCGAGCAGTACTTC. The whole variable domain, remainder taken from reference TRBV5-1 and TRBJ2-7, is KAGVTQTPRYLIKTRGQQVTLSCSPISGHRSVSWYQQTPGQGLQFLFEYFSETQRNKGNFPGRFSGRQFSNSRSEMNVSTLELGDSALYLCASSYSGTGGLEQYFGPGTRLTVT.